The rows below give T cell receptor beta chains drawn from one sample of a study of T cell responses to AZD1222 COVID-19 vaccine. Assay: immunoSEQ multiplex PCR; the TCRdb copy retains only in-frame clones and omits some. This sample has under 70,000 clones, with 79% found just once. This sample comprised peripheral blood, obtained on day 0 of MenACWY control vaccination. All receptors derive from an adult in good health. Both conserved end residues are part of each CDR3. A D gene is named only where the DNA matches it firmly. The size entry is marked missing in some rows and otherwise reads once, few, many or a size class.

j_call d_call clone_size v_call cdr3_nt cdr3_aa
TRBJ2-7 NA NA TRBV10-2 TGCGCCAGCAGTGGGGGGAGTCTGGGTGAGCAGCACTTC CASSGGSLGEQHF
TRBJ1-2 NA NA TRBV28 TGTGCCAGCAGCCTTGGGACAACCTATGGCTACACCTTC CASSLGTTYGYTF
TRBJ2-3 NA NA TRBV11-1 TGTGCCAGCAGCCGGCTAGGCGACCCCCGCACAGATACGCAGTATTTT CASSRLGDPRTDTQYF
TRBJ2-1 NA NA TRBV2 TGTGCCAGTAGGTCCAGCGGAGGCAATGAGCAGTTCTTC CASRSSGGNEQFF
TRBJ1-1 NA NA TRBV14 TGTGCCAGCAGCCAAGCGTTAGGGAACACTGAAGCTTTCTTT CASSQALGNTEAFF
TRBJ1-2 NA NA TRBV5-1 TGCGCCAGCAGCTTGGTGCGCGGAGAAGATGGCTACACCTTC CASSLVRGEDGYTF
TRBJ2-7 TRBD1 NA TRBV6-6 TGTGCCAGCGCACAGGGGGCGACCCATTACACCTACGAGCAGTACTTC CASAQGATHYTYEQYF
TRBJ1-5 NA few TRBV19 TGTGCCAGTAGTTTGGACAGAAGGGAGAGCAATCAGCCCCAGCATTTT CASSLDRRESNQPQHF
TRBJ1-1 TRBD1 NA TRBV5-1 TGCGCCAGCAGCTTTCAGGGGGCGCAGGACACTGAAGCTTTCTTT CASSFQGAQDTEAFF
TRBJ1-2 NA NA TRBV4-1 TGCGCCAGCAGCCAAATAGGGATGTACTATGGCTACACCTTC CASSQIGMYYGYTF
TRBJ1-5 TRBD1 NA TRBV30 TGTGCCTGGAGTGCCTCCGACAGGGCACTGAATCAGCCCCAGCATTTT CAWSASDRALNQPQHF
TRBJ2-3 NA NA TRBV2 TGTGCCAGCACCCGAGGCAGAGAAACAGATACGCAGTATTTT CASTRGRETDTQYF
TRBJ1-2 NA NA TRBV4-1 TGCGCCAGCAGCCAAGACGCCGCCAGGCCCTACACCTTC CASSQDAARPYTF
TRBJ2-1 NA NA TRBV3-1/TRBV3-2 TGTGCCAGCAGAATGGGCGATGAGCAGTTCTTC CASRMGDEQFF
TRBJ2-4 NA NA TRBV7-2 TGTGCCAGCAGCTTAGCGCCAGGGGATCCCATTCAGTACTTC CASSLAPGDPIQYF
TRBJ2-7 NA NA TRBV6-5 TGTGCCAGCGTGGGTGAGGAACGCTACGAGCAGTACTTC CASVGEERYEQYF
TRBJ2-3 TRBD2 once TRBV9 TGTGCCAGCAGCGGGGAGGGGGATACGCAGTATTTT CASSGEGDTQYF
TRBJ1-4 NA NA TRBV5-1 TGCGCCAGCAGCTTGGGTGGACAAACTAATGAAAAACTGTTTTTT CASSLGGQTNEKLFF
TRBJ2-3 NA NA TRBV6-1 TGTGCCAGCAGTGAATGGGTCTCAGATACGCAGTATTTT CASSEWVSDTQYF
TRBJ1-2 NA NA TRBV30 TGTGCCTGGAGGACTCCCTATGGCTACACCTTC CAWRTPYGYTF
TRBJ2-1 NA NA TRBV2 TGTGCCAGCAGGCCTACGGGACACTCCTACAATGAGCAGTTCTTC CASRPTGHSYNEQFF
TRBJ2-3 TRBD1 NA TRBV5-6 TGTGCCAGCAGCTCCGACAGGGGGATGATAGATACGCAGTATTTT CASSSDRGMIDTQYF
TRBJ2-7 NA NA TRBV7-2 TGTGCCAGCAGCCCGGGGGTGTCCTACGAGCAGTACTTC CASSPGVSYEQYF
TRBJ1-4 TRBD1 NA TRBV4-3 TGCGCCAGCAGCCCCAGGGGGCCAACTAATGAAAAACTGTTTTTT CASSPRGPTNEKLFF
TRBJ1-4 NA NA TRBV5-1 TGCGCCAGCAGCCAGGGTGGAGATAGGGAAAAACTGTTTTTT CASSQGGDREKLFF
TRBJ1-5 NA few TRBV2 TGTGCCAGCAGTGAACAGGGTAGCAATCAGCCCCAGCATTTT CASSEQGSNQPQHF
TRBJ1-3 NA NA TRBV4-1 TGCGCCAGCAGAAAGCAAACATCTGGAAACACCATATATTTT CASRKQTSGNTIYF
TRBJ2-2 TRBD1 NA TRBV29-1 TGCAGCGTTTCTGGACAGGGCGGCGGGGAGCTGTTTTTT CSVSGQGGGELFF
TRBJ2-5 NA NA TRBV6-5 TGTGCCAGCAGGGGGGCGGCCGTCGAGACCCAGTACTTC CASRGAAVETQYF
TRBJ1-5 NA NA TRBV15 TGTGCCACCAGCCCAGGACCCAATCAGCCCCAGCATTTT CATSPGPNQPQHF
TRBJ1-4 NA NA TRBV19 TGTGCCAGTAGTAAAGCCCAGGGCAAGGGAGAAAAACTGTTTTTT CASSKAQGKGEKLFF
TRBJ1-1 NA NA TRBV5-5 TGTGCCAGCAGCTTGGTAGGGGACGGCACTGAAGCTTTCTTT CASSLVGDGTEAFF
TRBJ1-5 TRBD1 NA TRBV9 TGTGCCAGCAGCTCCCGGGTCCGTACAGGGGGCGCGCCGATAATGGGTCAGCCCCAGCATTTT CASSSRVRTGGAPIMGQPQHF
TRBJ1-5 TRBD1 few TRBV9 TGTGCCAGCAGCGCCTCCGGGGACAGTTATCAGCCCCAGCATTTT CASSASGDSYQPQHF
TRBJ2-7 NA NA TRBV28 TGTGCCAGCAGTCGGGCGGGTGGCACCTACGAGCAGTACTTC CASSRAGGTYEQYF
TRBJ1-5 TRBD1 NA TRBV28 TGTGCCAGCAGTGCCGGGGACAGGGGGCGAAGTCAGCCCCAGCATTTT CASSAGDRGRSQPQHF
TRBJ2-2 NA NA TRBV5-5 TGTGCCAGCAGATGGGGTCCAGAGGTCACCGGGGAGCTGTTTTTT CASRWGPEVTGELFF
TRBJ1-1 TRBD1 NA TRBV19 TGTGCCAGTAGTACCCCATTTACAGGGGAAGGTACTGAAGCTTTCTTT CASSTPFTGEGTEAFF
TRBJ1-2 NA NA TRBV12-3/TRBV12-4 TGTGCCAGCAGTTTCCGAGGGGGTGGCGGCTACACCTTC CASSFRGGGGYTF
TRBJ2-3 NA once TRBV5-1 TGCGCCAGCAGCTTGTTCGGACGGCCCACAGATACGCAGTATTTT CASSLFGRPTDTQYF
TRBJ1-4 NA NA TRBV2 TGTGCCATCCGGGGCGGCGAAAAACTGTTTTTT CAIRGGEKLFF
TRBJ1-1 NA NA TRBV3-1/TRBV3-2 TGTGCCAGCAGCACGACGGACAGCTCCCGTGAAGCTTTCTTT CASSTTDSSREAFF